These T cell receptor beta chains were read from a single sample in a study of T cell responses to AZD1222 COVID-19 vaccine. The method was immunoSEQ multiplex PCR; TCRdb's version includes in-frame clones alone and lacks a portion of them. The sample has 120,000 or so clones, around 84% seen once. Sequencing was performed on peripheral blood, taken 28 days after the second AZD1222 dose. These receptors were obtained from an adult who received the AZD1222 COVID-19 vaccine. Both conserved end residues are part of each CDR3. The D gene is left open where the match is weak. Clone size is stated in some rows and not others, as once, few, many or a class when expanded.

D	size	J	V	CDR3	DNA
TRBD1	.	TRBJ2-3	TRBV7-2	CASSFDRVTDTQYF	TGTGCCAGCAGCTTCGACAGGGTCACAGATACGCAGTATTTT
.	.	TRBJ1-4	TRBV6-6	CASSRTALGGVTTTNEKLFF	TGTGCCAGCAGTCGCACAGCTCTTGGTGGAGTTACGACAACTAATGAAAAACTGTTTTTT
.	.	TRBJ2-2	TRBV19	CASSIGGDTGELFF	TGTGCCAGTAGTATAGGAGGGGACACCGGGGAGCTGTTTTTT
TRBD1	.	TRBJ2-6	TRBV11-2	CASSQGGQVSSGANVLTF	TGTGCCAGCAGCCAAGGGGGACAGGTATCCTCTGGGGCCAACGTCCTGACTTTC
TRBD2	.	TRBJ2-3	TRBV20-1	CSASAGTSVGTDTQYF	TGCAGTGCTAGTGCCGGGACTAGCGTTGGCACAGATACGCAGTATTTT
.	.	TRBJ1-1	TRBV4-1	CASSPLFPLGSTEAFF	TGCGCCAGCAGCCCCCTATTCCCCCTGGGGTCCACTGAAGCTTTCTTT
TRBD1	.	TRBJ2-2	TRBV19	CASSIDRTGGPNTGELFF	TGTGCCAGTAGTATAGATAGGACAGGGGGACCGAACACCGGGGAGCTGTTTTTT
.	.	TRBJ1-1	TRBV30	CACRLGRGTEAFF	TGTGCCTGCCGACTTGGACGGGGCACTGAAGCTTTCTTT
.	once	TRBJ1-2	TRBV29-1	CSVDWEYRGYTF	TGCAGCGTTGATTGGGAGTACCGTGGCTACACCTTC
.	.	TRBJ1-3	TRBV29-1	CSVAYSVGRSGNTIYF	TGCAGCGTTGCATATTCGGTCGGAAGGTCTGGAAACACCATATATTTT
.	.	TRBJ1-5	TRBV7-8	CASSNPALDQPQHF	TGTGCCAGCAGCAACCCCGCTCTCGATCAGCCCCAGCATTTT
.	.	TRBJ1-6	TRBV3-1/TRBV3-2	CASSQEFGTKLLF	TGTGCCAGCAGCCAAGAGTTCGGGACCAAATTACTCTTT
TRBD1	.	TRBJ1-1	TRBV28	CASSGGGQGGTEAFF	TGTGCCAGCAGTGGTGGCGGACAGGGGGGGACTGAAGCTTTCTTT
.	.	TRBJ2-1	TRBV19	CASSIADQGYEQFF	TGTGCCAGTAGTATAGCGGACCAAGGCTATGAGCAGTTCTTC
.	.	TRBJ1-5	TRBV19	CASSGTAGDQPQHF	TGTGCCAGTAGCGGGACGGCGGGAGATCAGCCCCAGCATTTT
.	.	TRBJ2-7	TRBV21-1	CASSIRGCGSYEQYF	TGTGCCAGCAGCATCAGGGGTTGTGGGTCCTACGAGCAGTACTTC
.	.	TRBJ1-1	TRBV4-3	CASSQTLLGGIGTEAFF	TGCGCCAGCAGCCAAACATTACTTGGGGGGATCGGCACTGAAGCTTTCTTT
TRBD1	.	TRBJ1-3	TRBV18	CASSPSGTGSGNTIYF	TGTGCCAGCTCACCCTCCGGGACAGGCTCTGGAAACACCATATATTTT
TRBD2	.	TRBJ2-7	TRBV6-5	CASTVTGGSSYEQYF	TGTGCCAGCACTGTTACGGGAGGTTCCTCCTACGAGCAGTACTTC
.	few	TRBJ1-2	TRBV7-8	CASSPHRSRDKGYTF	TGTGCCAGCAGCCCCCATCGGAGCAGGGATAAAGGCTACACCTTC
TRBD1	.	TRBJ1-5	TRBV18	CASSPRGLGQPQHF	TGTGCCAGCTCACCAAGGGGGCTGGGGCAGCCCCAGCATTTT
.	.	TRBJ1-1	TRBV24-1	CATSDGGEGENTEAFF	TGTGCCACCAGTGATGGGGGGGAAGGGGAGAACACTGAAGCTTTCTTT
TRBD2	.	TRBJ2-3	TRBV7-2	CASSFGSGRWTDTQYF	TGTGCCAGCAGCTTTGGTAGCGGGAGGTGGACAGATACGCAGTATTTT
.	.	TRBJ2-3	TRBV4-1	CASSQLVRGNTDTQYF	TGCGCCAGCAGCCAGCTAGTAAGGGGTAACACAGATACGCAGTATTTT
.	.	TRBJ2-7	TRBV5-1	CASSFRGESYEQYF	TGCGCCAGCAGTTTCAGGGGGGAATCCTACGAGCAGTACTTC
.	.	TRBJ2-5	TRBV13	CASSSRRRSLETQYF	TGTGCCAGCAGCTCCCGACGGCGCAGTCTGGAGACCCAGTACTTC
.	.	TRBJ1-5	TRBV6-1	CASSESGIGNQPQHF	TGTGCCAGCAGTGAATCTGGGATCGGCAATCAGCCCCAGCATTTT
.	.	TRBJ1-5	TRBV5-6	CASSSQGLQPQHF	TGTGCCAGCAGCTCACAGGGCTTACAGCCCCAGCATTTT
TRBD1	.	TRBJ1-2	TRBV28	CASSQMDRGRDYGYTF	TGTGCCAGCAGTCAAATGGACAGGGGGCGTGACTATGGCTACACCTTC
.	.	TRBJ2-7	TRBV2	CASRRDPSSYEQYF	TGTGCCAGCAGACGGGACCCGAGCTCCTACGAGCAGTACTTC
TRBD1	.	TRBJ1-2	TRBV30	CAWSTRTGGNGYTF	TGTGCCTGGAGTACAAGGACAGGGGGAAATGGCTACACCTTC
.	.	TRBJ2-1	TRBV7-9	CASSQSSMDEQFF	TGTGCCAGCAGCCAGAGTTCAATGGATGAGCAGTTCTTC
TRBD2	.	TRBJ2-1	TRBV19	CASRDSGSSYNEQFF	TGTGCCAGTAGAGATAGCGGGAGTTCCTACAATGAGCAGTTCTTC
TRBD1	.	TRBJ1-1	TRBV7-3	CASSFYAPVRGGHTEAFF	TGTGCCAGCAGCTTTTATGCCCCGGTGAGAGGGGGCCACACTGAAGCTTTCTTT
.	medium-sized	TRBJ1-4	TRBV5-1	CASSPGVADSYEKLFF	TGCGCCAGCAGCCCGGGAGTGGCAGATTCGTATGAAAAACTGTTTTTT
.	.	TRBJ1-5	TRBV28	CASSVPGRRAGFNQPQHF	TGTGCCAGCAGTGTCCCGGGCCGCCGAGCCGGCTTCAATCAGCCCCAGCATTTT
TRBD1	many	TRBJ1-4	TRBV27	CASSLSSGDRDNEKLFF	TGTGCCAGCAGTTTATCGTCAGGGGACAGAGATAATGAAAAACTGTTTTTT
TRBD1	.	TRBJ2-7	TRBV6-5	CASSRDGTAYEQYF	TGTGCCAGCAGCCGAGACGGGACAGCCTACGAGCAGTACTTC
.	.	TRBJ1-6	TRBV9	CASSAPRGEQGSYNSPLHF	TGTGCCAGCAGCGCGCCCCGAGGCGAACAGGGCTCCTATAATTCACCCCTCCACTTT
.	.	TRBJ2-7	TRBV3-1/TRBV3-2	CASSPLEGLGYEQYF	TGTGCCAGCAGCCCCCTAGAGGGGCTAGGGTACGAGCAGTACTTC
TRBD1	.	TRBJ1-5	TRBV18	CASSPPGGYQPQHF	TGTGCCAGCTCACCACCAGGGGGCTATCAGCCCCAGCATTTT
TRBD1	.	TRBJ1-2	TRBV19	CASAQTGNYGYTF	TGTGCCAGTGCCCAGACAGGGAACTATGGCTACACCTTC
.	.	TRBJ1-5	TRBV6-2/TRBV6-3	CASSIITDQPQHF	TGTGCCAGCAGTATTATCACAGATCAGCCCCAGCATTTT
.	.	TRBJ2-7	TRBV6-2/TRBV6-3	CASSGSVQGGPPYEQYF	TGTGCCAGCAGCGGTTCGGTACAGGGTGGCCCCCCCTACGAGCAGTACTTC
.	.	TRBJ2-3	TRBV4-3	CASSQDALVLSTDTQYF	TGCGCCAGCAGCCAAGATGCTTTAGTACTAAGCACAGATACGCAGTATTTT
.	once	TRBJ1-2	TRBV28	CASRSGGDGYTF	TGTGCCAGCAGGAGTGGGGGGGATGGCTACACCTTC
TRBD1	.	TRBJ1-2	TRBV9	CASSVGQGANYGYTF	TGTGCCAGCAGCGTAGGCCAGGGGGCTAACTATGGCTACACCTTC
TRBD2	.	TRBJ2-2	TRBV5-1	CASSFSAGDTGELFF	TGCGCCAGCAGCTTTTCGGCGGGGGACACCGGGGAGCTGTTTTTT
TRBD2	.	TRBJ2-5	TRBV19	CASRLAGGRQETQYF	TGTGCCAGTAGACTAGCGGGGGGGCGTCAAGAGACCCAGTACTTC
.	.	TRBJ2-7	TRBV9	CASSVGIGDEQYF	TGTGCCAGCAGCGTCGGCATAGGGGACGAGCAGTACTTC
TRBD1	.	TRBJ1-2	TRBV6-4	CASSDSQGFGYTF	TGTGCCAGCAGTGACTCACAGGGGTTTGGCTACACCTTC
.	.	TRBJ1-4	TRBV19	CASNLQGTNEKLFF	TGTGCCAGTAACCTACAGGGAACTAATGAAAAACTGTTTTTT
TRBD2	.	TRBJ2-3	TRBV7-2	CASSLIPVGGTADTQYF	TGTGCCAGCAGCTTAATCCCAGTGGGGGGGACGGCAGATACGCAGTATTTT
TRBD1	.	TRBJ1-2	TRBV11-2	CASSSLRGHYGYTF	TGTGCCAGCAGCTCCCTGAGGGGGCACTATGGCTACACCTTC
.	.	TRBJ2-1	TRBV3-1/TRBV3-2	CASSQFGNNEQFF	TGTGCCAGCAGCCAATTCGGGAACAATGAGCAGTTCTTC
TRBD1	.	TRBJ2-3	TRBV9	CASSVRTGETQYF	TGTGCCAGCAGCGTACGGACAGGGGAAACGCAGTATTTT
TRBD1	.	TRBJ1-1	TRBV30	CAWSPGQVGLAFF	TGTGCCTGGAGTCCGGGACAGGTCGGGTTGGCTTTCTTT
.	once	TRBJ1-2	TRBV28	CASSFQGGWGYTF	TGTGCCAGCAGTTTCCAGGGAGGATGGGGCTACACCTTC
TRBD1	.	TRBJ2-7	TRBV29-1	CSVAGTGGDEQYF	TGCAGCGTTGCAGGGACAGGGGGGGACGAGCAGTACTTC
TRBD1	.	TRBJ1-6	TRBV3-1/TRBV3-2	CASSQGQGYNSPLHF	TGTGCCAGCAGCCAAGGACAGGGCTATAATTCACCCCTCCACTTT